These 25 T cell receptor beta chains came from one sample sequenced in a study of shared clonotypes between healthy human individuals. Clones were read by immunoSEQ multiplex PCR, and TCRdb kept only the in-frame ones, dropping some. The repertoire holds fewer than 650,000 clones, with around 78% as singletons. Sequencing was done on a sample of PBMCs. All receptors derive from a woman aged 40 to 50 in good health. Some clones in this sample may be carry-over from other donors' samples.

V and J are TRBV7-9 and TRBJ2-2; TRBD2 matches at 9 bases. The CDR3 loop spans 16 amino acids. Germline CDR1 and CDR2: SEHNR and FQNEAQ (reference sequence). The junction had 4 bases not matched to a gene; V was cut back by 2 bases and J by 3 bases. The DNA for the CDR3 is TGTGCCAGCAGCTTACATCGCGGGAGGGACACCGGGGAGCTGTTTTTT. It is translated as CASSLHRGRDTGELFF. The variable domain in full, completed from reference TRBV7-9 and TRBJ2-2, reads DTGVSQNPRHKITKRGQNVTFRCDPISEHNRLYWYRQTLGQGPEFLTYFQNEAQLEKSRLLSDRFSAERPKGSFSTLEIQRTEQGDSAMYLCASSLHRGRDTGELFFGEGSRLTVL.

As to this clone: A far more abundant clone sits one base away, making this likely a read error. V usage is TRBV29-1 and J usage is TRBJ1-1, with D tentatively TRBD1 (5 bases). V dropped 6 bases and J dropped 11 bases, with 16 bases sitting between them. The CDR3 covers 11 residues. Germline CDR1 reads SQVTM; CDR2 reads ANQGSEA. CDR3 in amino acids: CSVDPGGTAFF. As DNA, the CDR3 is TGCAGCGTGGACCCGGGGGGAACGGCTTTCTTT.

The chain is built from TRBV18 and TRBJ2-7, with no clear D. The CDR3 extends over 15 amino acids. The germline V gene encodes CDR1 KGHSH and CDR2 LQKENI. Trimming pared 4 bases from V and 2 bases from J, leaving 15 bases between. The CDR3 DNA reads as TGTGCCAGCTCACAATCATTGACACCAACCTACGAGCAGTACTTC. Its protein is CASSQSLTPTYEQYF.

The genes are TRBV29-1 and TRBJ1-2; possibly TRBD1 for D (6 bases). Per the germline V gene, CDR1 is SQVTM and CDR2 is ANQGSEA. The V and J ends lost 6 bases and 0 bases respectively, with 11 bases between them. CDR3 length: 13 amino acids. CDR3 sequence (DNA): TGCAGCGTGGGGAGGGGGGCTAACTATGGCTACACCTTC. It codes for CSVGRGANYGYTF. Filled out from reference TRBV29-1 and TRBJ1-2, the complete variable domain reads SAVISQKPSRDICQRGTSLTIQCQVDSQVTMMFWYRQQPGQSLTLIATANQGSEATYESGFVIDKFPISRPNLTFSTLTVSNMSPEDSSIYLCSVGRGANYGYTFGSGTRLTVV.

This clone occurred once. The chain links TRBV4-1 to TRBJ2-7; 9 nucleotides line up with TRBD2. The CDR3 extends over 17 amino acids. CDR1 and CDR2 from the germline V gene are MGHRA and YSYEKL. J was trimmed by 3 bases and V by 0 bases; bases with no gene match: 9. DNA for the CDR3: TGCGCCAGCAGCCAAGAATTCTCGCTAGCGGGAAACTACGAGCAGTACTTC. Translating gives CASSQEFSLAGNYEQYF.

CDR3 nucleotide sequence: TGTGCCAGCAGCTTAGTTCTAAGTGAGCAGTTCTTC. As protein: CASSLVLSEQFF. V and J are TRBV7-2 and TRBJ2-1, with D uncertain. CDR1 and CDR2 (germline): SGHTA, FQGNSA. This CDR3 comprises 12 residues. V was cut by 1 base and J by 9 bases, with 7 bases left in between.

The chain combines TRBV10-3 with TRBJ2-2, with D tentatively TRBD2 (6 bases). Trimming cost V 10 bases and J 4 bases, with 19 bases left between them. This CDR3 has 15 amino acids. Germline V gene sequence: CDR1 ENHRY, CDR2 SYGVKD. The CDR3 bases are TGTGCCACCAGCCCGGGGCGGGGTGGCACCGGGGAGCTGTTTTTT. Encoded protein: CATSPGRGGTGELFF.

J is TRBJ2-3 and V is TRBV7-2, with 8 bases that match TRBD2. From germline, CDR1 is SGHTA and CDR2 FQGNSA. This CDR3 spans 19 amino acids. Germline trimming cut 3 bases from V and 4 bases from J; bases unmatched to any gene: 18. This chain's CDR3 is CASSFSPRLAGNKPDTQYF. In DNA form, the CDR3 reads TGTGCCAGCAGCTTTTCCCCGAGGCTAGCGGGCAACAAACCAGATACGCAGTATTTT. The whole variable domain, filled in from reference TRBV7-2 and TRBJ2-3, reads GAGVSQSPSNKVTEKGKDVELRCDPISGHTALYWYRQSLGQGLEFLIYFQGNSAPDKSGLPSDRFSAERTGGSVSTLTIQRTQQEDSAVYLCASSFSPRLAGNKPDTQYFGPGTRLTVL.

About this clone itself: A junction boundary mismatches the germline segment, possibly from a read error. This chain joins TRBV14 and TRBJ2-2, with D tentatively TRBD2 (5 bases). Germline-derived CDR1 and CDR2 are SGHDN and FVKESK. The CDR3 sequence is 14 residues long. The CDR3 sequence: CASSGRLATGELFF. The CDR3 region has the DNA TGCGCCAGCAGCGGCCGACTTGCCACCGGGGAGCTGTTTTTT. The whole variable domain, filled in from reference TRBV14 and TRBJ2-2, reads EAGVTQFPSHSVIEKGQTVTLRCDPISGHDNLYWYRRVMGKEIKFLLHFVKESKQDESGMPNNRFLAERTGGTYSTLKVQPAELEDSGVYFCASSGRLATGELFFGEGSRLTVL.

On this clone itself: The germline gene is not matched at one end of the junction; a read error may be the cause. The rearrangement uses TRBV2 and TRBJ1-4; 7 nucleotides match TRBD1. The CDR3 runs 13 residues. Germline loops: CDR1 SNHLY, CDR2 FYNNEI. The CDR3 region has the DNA TGTGCCAGCAGTGAAATGGGGGACAGCAGCCCGCCTTTT. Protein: CASSEMGDSSPPF.

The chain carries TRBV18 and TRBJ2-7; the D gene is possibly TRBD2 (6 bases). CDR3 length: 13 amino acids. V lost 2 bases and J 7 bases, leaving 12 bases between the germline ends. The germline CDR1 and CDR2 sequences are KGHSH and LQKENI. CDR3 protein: CASSPISGMEQYF. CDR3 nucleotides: TGTGCCAGCTCACCAATTAGCGGCATGGAGCAGTACTTC.

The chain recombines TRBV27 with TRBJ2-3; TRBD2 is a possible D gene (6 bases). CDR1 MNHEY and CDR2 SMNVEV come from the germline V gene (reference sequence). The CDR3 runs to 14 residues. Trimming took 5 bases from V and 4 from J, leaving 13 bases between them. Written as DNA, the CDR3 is TGTGCCAGCAGTCTGGGACTTCTCGCAGATACGCAGTATTTT. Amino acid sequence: CASSLGLLADTQYF.

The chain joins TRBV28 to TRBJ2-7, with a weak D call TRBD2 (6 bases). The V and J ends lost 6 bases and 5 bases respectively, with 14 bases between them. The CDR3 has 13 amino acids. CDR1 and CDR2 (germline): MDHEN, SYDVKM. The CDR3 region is CASRRGIADEQYF. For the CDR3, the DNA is TGTGCCAGCAGACGCGGGATCGCTGACGAGCAGTACTTC. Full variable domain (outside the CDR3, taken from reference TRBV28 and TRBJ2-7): DVKVTQSSRYLVKRTGEKVFLECVQDMDHENMFWYRQDPGLGLRLIYFSYDVKMKEKGDIPEGYSVSREKKERFSLILESASTNQTSMYLCASRRGIADEQYFGPGTRLTVT.

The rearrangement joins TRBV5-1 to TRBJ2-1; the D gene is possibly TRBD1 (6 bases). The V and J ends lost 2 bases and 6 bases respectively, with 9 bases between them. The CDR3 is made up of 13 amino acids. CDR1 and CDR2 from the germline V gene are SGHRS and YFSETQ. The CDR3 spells CASSFRGGNEQFF. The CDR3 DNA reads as TGCGCCAGCAGCTTCAGGGGTGGCAATGAGCAGTTCTTC.

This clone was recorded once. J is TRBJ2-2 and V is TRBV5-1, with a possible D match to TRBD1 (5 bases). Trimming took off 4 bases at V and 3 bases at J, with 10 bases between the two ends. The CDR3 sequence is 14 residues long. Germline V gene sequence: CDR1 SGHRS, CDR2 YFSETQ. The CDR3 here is CASSPLTDTGELFF. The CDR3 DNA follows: TGCGCCAGCAGCCCCTTGACAGACACCGGGGAGCTGTTTTTT.

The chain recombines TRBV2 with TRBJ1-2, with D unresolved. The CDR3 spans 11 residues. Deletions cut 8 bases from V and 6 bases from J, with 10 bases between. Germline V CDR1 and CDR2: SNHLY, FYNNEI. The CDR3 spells CASYGRDGYTF. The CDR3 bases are TGTGCCAGCTACGGCCGGGATGGCTACACCTTC.

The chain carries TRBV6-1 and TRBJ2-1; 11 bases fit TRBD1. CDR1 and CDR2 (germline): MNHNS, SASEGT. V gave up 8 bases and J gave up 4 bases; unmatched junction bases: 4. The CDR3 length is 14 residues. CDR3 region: CASGGTGGYNEQFF. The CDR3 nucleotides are TGTGCCAGCGGTGGGACAGGGGGTTACAATGAGCAGTTCTTC.

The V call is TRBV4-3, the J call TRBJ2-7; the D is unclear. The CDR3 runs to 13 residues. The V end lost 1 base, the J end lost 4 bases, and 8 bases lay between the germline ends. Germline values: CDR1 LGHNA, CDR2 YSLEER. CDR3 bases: TGCGCCAGCAGCCAAGCCCTGGGTTACGAGCAGTACTTC. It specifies CASSQALGYEQYF.

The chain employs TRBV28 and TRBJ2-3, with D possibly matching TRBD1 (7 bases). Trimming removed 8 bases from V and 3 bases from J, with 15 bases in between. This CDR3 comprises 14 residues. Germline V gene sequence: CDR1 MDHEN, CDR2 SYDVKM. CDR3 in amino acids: CASQGGGGTDTQYF. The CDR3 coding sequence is TGTGCCAGCCAGGGGGGTGGAGGGACAGATACGCAGTATTTT.

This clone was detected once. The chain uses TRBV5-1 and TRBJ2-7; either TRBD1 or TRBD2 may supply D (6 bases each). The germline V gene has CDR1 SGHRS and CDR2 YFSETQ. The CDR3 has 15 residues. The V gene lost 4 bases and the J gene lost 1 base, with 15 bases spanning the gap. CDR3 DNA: TGCGCCAGCAGCCAAGGATGGGGGGCATCCTACGAGCAGTACTTC. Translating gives CASSQGWGASYEQYF. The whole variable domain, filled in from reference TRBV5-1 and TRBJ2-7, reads KAGVTQTPRYLIKTRGQQVTLSCSPISGHRSVSWYQQTPGQGLQFLFEYFSETQRNKGNFPGRFSGRQFSNSRSEMNVSTLELGDSALYLCASSQGWGASYEQYFGPGTRLTVT.

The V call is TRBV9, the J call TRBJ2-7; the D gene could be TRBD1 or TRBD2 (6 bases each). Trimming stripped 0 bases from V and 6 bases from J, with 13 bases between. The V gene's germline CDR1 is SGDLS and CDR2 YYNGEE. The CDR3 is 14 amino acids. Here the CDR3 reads CASSVGGARSEQYF. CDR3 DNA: TGTGCCAGCAGCGTAGGGGGGGCAAGAAGCGAGCAGTACTTC.

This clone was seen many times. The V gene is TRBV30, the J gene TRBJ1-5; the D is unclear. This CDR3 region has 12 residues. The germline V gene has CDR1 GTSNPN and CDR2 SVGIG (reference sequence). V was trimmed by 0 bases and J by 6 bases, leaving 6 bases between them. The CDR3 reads CAWSVPFQPQHF. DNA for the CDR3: TGTGCCTGGAGTGTACCTTTTCAGCCCCAGCATTTT.

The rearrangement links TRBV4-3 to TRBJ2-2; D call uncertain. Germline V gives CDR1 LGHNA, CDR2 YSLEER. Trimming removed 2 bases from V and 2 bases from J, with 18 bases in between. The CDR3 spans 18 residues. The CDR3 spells CASSQTPPPAFNTGELFF. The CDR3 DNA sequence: TGCGCCAGCAGCCAAACACCCCCGCCGGCCTTTAACACCGGGGAGCTGTTTTTT.

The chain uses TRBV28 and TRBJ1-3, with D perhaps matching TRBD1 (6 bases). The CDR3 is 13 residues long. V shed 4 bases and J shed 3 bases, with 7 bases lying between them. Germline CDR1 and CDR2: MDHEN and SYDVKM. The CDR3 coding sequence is TGTGCCAGCAGTTGGGGGCTTGGAAACACCATATATTTT. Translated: CASSWGLGNTIYF.

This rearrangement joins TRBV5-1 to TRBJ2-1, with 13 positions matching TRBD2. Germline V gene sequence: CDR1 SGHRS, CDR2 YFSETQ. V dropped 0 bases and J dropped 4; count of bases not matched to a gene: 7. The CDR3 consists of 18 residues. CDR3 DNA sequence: TGCGCCAGCAGCTTGGGACTAGCGGGAGGCCGATTATACAATGAGCAGTTCTTC. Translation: CASSLGLAGGRLYNEQFF. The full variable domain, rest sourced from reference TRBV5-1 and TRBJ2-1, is KAGVTQTPRYLIKTRGQQVTLSCSPISGHRSVSWYQQTPGQGLQFLFEYFSETQRNKGNFPGRFSGRQFSNSRSEMNVSTLELGDSALYLCASSLGLAGGRLYNEQFFGPGTRLTVL.